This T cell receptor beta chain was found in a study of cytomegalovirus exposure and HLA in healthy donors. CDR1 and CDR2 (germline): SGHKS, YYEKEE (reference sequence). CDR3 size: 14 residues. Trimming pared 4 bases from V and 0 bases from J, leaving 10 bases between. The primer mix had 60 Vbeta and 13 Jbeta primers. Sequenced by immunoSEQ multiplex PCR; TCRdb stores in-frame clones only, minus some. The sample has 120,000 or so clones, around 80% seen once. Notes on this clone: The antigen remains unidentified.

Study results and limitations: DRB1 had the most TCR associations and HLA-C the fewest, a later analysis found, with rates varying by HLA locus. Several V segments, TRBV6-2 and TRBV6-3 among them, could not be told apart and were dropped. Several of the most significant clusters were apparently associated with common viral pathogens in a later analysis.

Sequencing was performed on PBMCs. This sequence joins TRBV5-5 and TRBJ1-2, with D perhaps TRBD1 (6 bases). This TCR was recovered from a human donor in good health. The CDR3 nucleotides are TGTGCCAGCAGCCAGGGGTCTGCTAACTATGGCTACACCTTC. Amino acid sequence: CASSQGSANYGYTF.